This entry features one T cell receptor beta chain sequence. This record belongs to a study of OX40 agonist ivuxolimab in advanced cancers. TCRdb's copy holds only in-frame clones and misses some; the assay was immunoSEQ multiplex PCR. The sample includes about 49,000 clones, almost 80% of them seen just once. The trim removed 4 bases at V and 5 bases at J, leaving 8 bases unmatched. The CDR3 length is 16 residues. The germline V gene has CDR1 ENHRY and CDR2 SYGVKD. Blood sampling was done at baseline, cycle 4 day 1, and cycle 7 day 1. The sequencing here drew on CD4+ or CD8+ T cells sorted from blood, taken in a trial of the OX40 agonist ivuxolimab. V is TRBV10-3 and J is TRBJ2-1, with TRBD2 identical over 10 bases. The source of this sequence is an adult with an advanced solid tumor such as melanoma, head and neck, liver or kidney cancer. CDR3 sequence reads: CAISGLSSGSNNEQFF. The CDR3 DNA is TGTGCCATCAGTGGGTTATCTAGCGGGAGCAACAATGAGCAGTTCTTC.